This T cell receptor beta chain was identified during a study of T cell changes during pregnancy in multiple sclerosis. Data came from immunoSEQ multiplex PCR; TCRdb stores just in-frame clones and leaves some out. The sample records around 34,000 clones, approximately 90% being singletons. The germline V gene has CDR1 SGHNT and CDR2 YYREEE (reference sequence). Trimming pared 1 base from V and 4 bases from J, leaving 11 bases between. The CDR3 consists of 14 residues. This TCR was sampled from a female donor with multiple sclerosis, enrolled in a pregnancy study. This material consisted of CD8+ T cells from peripheral blood mononuclear cells, taken in the first trimester of pregnancy. The chain joins TRBV5-4 to TRBJ1-2; a weak D match, TRBD1 (6 bases). The CDR3: CASSLNRASYGYTF. The CDR3 DNA reads TGTGCCAGCAGCTTGAACAGGGCCTCCTATGGCTACACCTTC.